Listed below are T cell receptor beta chains from one sample, sequenced in a study of T-cell reconstitution after alpha-beta-depleted transplantation in children. TCRdb re-called the PCR reads through MiXCR, storing one row per CDR3 protein. The sample has more than 450,000 distinct CDR3 sequences, approximately 20% seen once. Specimen: PBMCs from the stem cell graft donor, collected from the stem cell graft. These receptors came from a human donor who donated a stem cell graft to a child with acute lymphoblastic leukemia. Each CDR3 is given with its conserved first and last residue. The order of the fields is V gene, D gene, clone size, J gene, CDR3 protein, CDR3 DNA. D genes are given only for firm matches. Rows may omit the clone size; those that give it use once, few, many or a size class.

>TRBV6-1|.|once|TRBJ1-2
CASSGGVDGNGYTF
TGTGCCAGCAGTGGGGGGGTTGACGGCAATGGCTACACCTTC
>TRBV11-2|TRBD2|.|TRBJ2-1
CASSSPGLAGGSYNEQFF
TGTGCCAGCAGCTCGCCCGGACTAGCGGGAGGCTCCTACAATGAGCAGTTCTTC
>TRBV14|.|few|TRBJ2-7
CASSHRLGVGMGSSYEQYF
TGTGCCAGCAGCCACCGACTAGGCGTGGGTATGGGGAGCTCCTACGAGCAGTACTTC
>TRBV7-9|.|.|TRBJ1-5
CASSLTQGDSNQPQHF
TGTGCCAGCAGCTTAACTCAAGGGGATAGCAATCAGCCCCAGCATTTT
>TRBV5-1|TRBD1|.|TRBJ2-7
CASSPKGQGISYEQYF
TGCGCCAGCAGCCCTAAAGGACAGGGAATTTCCTACGAGCAGTACTTC
>TRBV20-1|.|.|TRBJ2-2
CSARDQGQHGELFF
TGCAGTGCTAGAGATCAGGGCCAGCACGGGGAGCTGTTTTTT
>TRBV5-1|.|few|TRBJ1-3
CASSTDPGASGNTIYF
TGCGCCAGCAGCACCGACCCAGGGGCCTCTGGAAACACCATATATTTT
>TRBV5-1|.|.|TRBJ2-1
CASRVQADEQFF
TGCGCCAGCAGAGTCCAGGCCGATGAGCAGTTCTTC
>TRBV10-3|.|few|TRBJ1-2
CATRDGGYTF
TGTGCCACACGGGATGGAGGCTACACCTTC
>TRBV7-9|.|.|TRBJ2-7
CASSRALLSHEQYF
TGTGCCAGCAGCCGGGCCCTACTTAGCCACGAGCAGTACTTC
>TRBV5-1|.|.|TRBJ2-1
CASSFKLISGGYNEQFF
TGCGCCAGCAGCTTTAAACTCATCTCCGGCGGCTACAATGAGCAGTTCTTC
>TRBV5-1|TRBD2|.|TRBJ2-7
CASSFLAGAYYEQYF
TGCGCCAGCAGCTTTCTAGCGGGCGCCTACTACGAGCAGTACTTC
>TRBV4-1|.|.|TRBJ2-7
CASSQDTRPSSEQYF
TGCGCCAGCAGCCAAGATACAAGGCCATCCAGCGAGCAGTACTTC
>TRBV29-1|TRBD1|.|TRBJ2-1
CSVEGTGSDNEQFF
TGCAGCGTTGAAGGGACAGGGAGTGACAATGAGCAGTTCTTC
>TRBV7-9|.|few|TRBJ1-3
CASRPNPRETFSGNTIYF
TGTGCCAGCAGACCAAACCCCAGGGAAACTTTCTCTGGAAACACCATATATTTT
>TRBV13|TRBD2|few|TRBJ2-1
CASSPGLAENNEQFF
TGTGCCAGCAGCCCGGGACTAGCGGAGAACAATGAGCAGTTCTTC
>TRBV20-1|.|few|TRBJ2-1
CSARDFGKRGNEQFF
TGCAGTGCTAGAGATTTTGGAAAAAGAGGCAATGAGCAGTTCTTC
>TRBV6-2/TRBV6-3|.|.|TRBJ1-5
CASRGAQGTGFSNQPQHF
TGTGCCAGTCGGGGTGCCCAGGGGACGGGCTTTAGCAATCAGCCCCAGCATTTT
>TRBV7-9|.|.|TRBJ1-5
CASSGTDTSNQPQHF
TGTGCCAGCAGCGGAACGGACACCAGCAATCAGCCCCAGCATTTT
>TRBV10-3|.|.|TRBJ2-1
CAISEVSGGSYNEQFF
TGTGCCATCAGTGAGGTTAGCGGAGGGTCCTACAATGAGCAGTTCTTC
>TRBV5-1|.|.|TRBJ1-1
CASSFTEGREAFF
TGCGCCAGCAGCTTTACGGAGGGGAGAGAAGCTTTCTTT
>TRBV4-2|TRBD2|.|TRBJ2-1
CASSPGPVVSGLATYNEQFF
TGTGCCAGCAGCCCGGGCCCGGTTGTCTCAGGACTAGCTACCTACAATGAGCAGTTCTTC
>TRBV4-1|.|many|TRBJ2-7
CASSSSVISYEQYF
TGCGCCAGCAGCTCCTCAGTGATCTCCTACGAGCAGTACTTC
>TRBV5-1|TRBD2|.|TRBJ2-1
CASSLEASGFNEQFF
TGCGCCAGCAGCTTGGAGGCTAGCGGTTTCAATGAGCAGTTCTTC
>TRBV5-1|.|few|TRBJ1-1
CASSLASTGSTEAFF
TGCGCCAGCAGCTTGGCCTCAACAGGGAGCACTGAAGCTTTCTTT
>TRBV15|.|few|TRBJ2-7
CATSRDLAGAPEQYF
TGTGCCACCAGCAGAGATCTTGCGGGCGCGCCCGAGCAGTACTTC
>TRBV19|TRBD1|.|TRBJ1-5
CASSSTGGVSSYSNQPQHF
TGTGCCAGTAGTTCCACAGGGGGTGTATCCTCGTATAGCAATCAGCCCCAGCATTTT
>TRBV6-5|.|many|TRBJ2-7
CASSYSGGSYEQYF
TGTGCCAGCAGTTACTCGGGAGGTTCCTACGAGCAGTACTTC
>TRBV7-8|TRBD2|.|TRBJ2-1
CASSSPGLAGGHEQFF
TGTGCCAGCAGTTCACCGGGACTAGCGGGAGGGCATGAGCAGTTCTTC
>TRBV7-9|.|.|TRBJ2-7
CASSLPRQKSEQYF
TGTGCCAGCAGCTTACCGAGACAGAAGTCCGAGCAGTACTTC
>TRBV6-5|.|many|TRBJ1-1
CASRSGQLKNTEAFF
TGTGCCAGCAGGTCCGGACAGCTAAAGAACACTGAAGCTTTCTTT
>TRBV6-1|TRBD2|few|TRBJ2-7
CASSKSPSGIKPYEQYF
TGTGCCAGCAGTAAATCCCCTAGCGGGATAAAACCCTACGAGCAGTACTTC
>TRBV19|.|.|TRBJ1-2
CASSPRLSSPGGYTF
TGTGCCAGTAGTCCTAGGCTGAGCTCCCCGGGAGGCTACACCTTC
>TRBV12-3/TRBV12-4|.|few|TRBJ1-2
CASNQGGDRYGYTF
TGTGCCAGCAACCAAGGGGGGGATAGGTATGGCTACACCTTC
>TRBV12-3/TRBV12-4|TRBD2|.|TRBJ2-3
CASRSGGTDTQYF
TGTGCCAGCAGGAGCGGGGGCACAGATACGCAGTATTTT
>TRBV13|.|.|TRBJ2-1
CASSRRAGGLYNEQFF
TGTGCCAGCAGCCGTCGCGCAGGTGGCCTGTACAATGAGCAGTTCTTC
>TRBV29-1|.|.|TRBJ2-3
CSVGPDTQYF
TGCAGCGTTGGGCCAGATACGCAGTATTTT
>TRBV6-5|.|.|TRBJ1-2
CASSNVGTDYYGYTF
TGTGCCAGCAGCAATGTCGGTACAGATTACTATGGCTACACCTTC
>TRBV7-9|.|.|TRBJ1-4
CASSGALNEKLFF
TGTGCCAGCTCGGGGGCCCTTAATGAAAAACTGTTTTTT
>TRBV5-1|.|.|TRBJ2-7
CASSWAGSSYEQYF
TGCGCCAGCAGCTGGGCAGGGAGCTCCTACGAGCAGTACTTC
>TRBV12-3/TRBV12-4|.|once|TRBJ2-7
CASSGGEEQYF
TGTGCCAGCAGCGGCGGGGAGGAGCAGTACTTC
>TRBV29-1|.|few|TRBJ2-1
CSVGGPNEQFF
TGCAGCGTGGGGGGGCCTAATGAGCAGTTCTTC
>TRBV12-3/TRBV12-4|.|few|TRBJ2-7
CASSYMDEQYF
TGTGCCAGCAGCTACATGGACGAGCAGTACTTC
>TRBV6-4|.|few|TRBJ2-3
CASSDIGEGTPGQYF
TGTGCCAGCAGTGACATCGGGGAAGGGACTCCCGGGCAGTATTTT
>TRBV7-9|TRBD2|few|TRBJ2-1
CASSWGTSGGHNEQFF
TGTGCCAGCAGCTGGGGGACTAGCGGGGGACACAATGAGCAGTTCTTC
>TRBV7-9|.|few|TRBJ2-7
CASSHDLFREQYF
TGTGCCAGCAGCCACGACCTTTTTAGAGAGCAGTACTTC
>TRBV24-1|.|few|TRBJ2-3
CATRDTDTQYF
TGTGCCACCCGGGACACAGATACGCAGTATTTT
>TRBV6-2/TRBV6-3|TRBD2|.|TRBJ2-5
CASSLSVLAALQETQYF
TGTGCCAGCAGCCTCTCGGTACTAGCGGCCCTCCAAGAGACCCAGTACTTC
>TRBV27|.|.|TRBJ2-2
CASSPLEPTGELFF
TGTGCCAGCAGTCCCCTAGAACCTACCGGGGAGCTGTTTTTT
>TRBV10-3|TRBD1|few|TRBJ2-7
CAISLDRSYEQYF
TGTGCCATCAGCCTGGACAGGTCCTACGAGCAGTACTTC
>TRBV29-1|.|.|TRBJ2-5
CSAGQIPTSSQETQYF
TGCAGCGCCGGACAGATACCGACTAGCAGCCAAGAGACCCAGTACTTC